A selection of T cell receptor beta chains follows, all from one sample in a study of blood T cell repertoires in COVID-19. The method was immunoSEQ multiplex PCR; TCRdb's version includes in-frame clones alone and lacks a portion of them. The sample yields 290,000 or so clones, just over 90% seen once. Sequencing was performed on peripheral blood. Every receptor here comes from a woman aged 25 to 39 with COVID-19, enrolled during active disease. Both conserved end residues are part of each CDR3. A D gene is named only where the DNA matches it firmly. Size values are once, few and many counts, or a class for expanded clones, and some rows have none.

cdr3_aa: CASSDSPGEGADTQYF; cdr3_nt: TGTGCCAGCAGTGACTCGCCGGGAGAAGGGGCAGATACGCAGTATTTT; j_call: TRBJ2-3; v_call: TRBV6-4; d_call: -; clone_size: -
cdr3_aa: CASTDSAYQETQYF; cdr3_nt: TGTGCCAGTACGGACAGTGCTTACCAAGAGACCCAGTACTTC; j_call: TRBJ2-5; v_call: TRBV19; d_call: -; clone_size: once
cdr3_aa: CASSLVQGGGYTF; cdr3_nt: TGTGCCAGCAGTTTAGTCCAGGGGGGTGGCTACACCTTC; j_call: TRBJ1-2; v_call: TRBV28; d_call: TRBD1; clone_size: -
cdr3_aa: CASNVGGREEKLFF; cdr3_nt: TGTGCCAGCAATGTCGGGGGGCGGGAAGAAAAACTGTTTTTT; j_call: TRBJ1-4; v_call: TRBV3-1/TRBV3-2; d_call: -; clone_size: -
cdr3_aa: CASSLRGIDSYEQYF; cdr3_nt: TGTGCCAGCAGCTTACGGGGGATTGACTCCTACGAGCAGTACTTC; j_call: TRBJ2-7; v_call: TRBV7-2; d_call: -; clone_size: -
cdr3_aa: CAWGNRDTEAFF; cdr3_nt: TGTGCCTGGGGAAACAGGGACACTGAAGCTTTCTTT; j_call: TRBJ1-1; v_call: TRBV30; d_call: -; clone_size: -
cdr3_aa: CASSYSASRGTEAFF; cdr3_nt: TGTGCCAGCAGTTATTCGGCCTCCAGGGGCACTGAAGCTTTCTTT; j_call: TRBJ1-1; v_call: TRBV6-2/TRBV6-3; d_call: -; clone_size: -
cdr3_aa: CSVEPPGSGETQYF; cdr3_nt: TGCAGCGTTGAGCCCCCAGGGAGCGGGGAGACCCAGTACTTC; j_call: TRBJ2-5; v_call: TRBV29-1; d_call: -; clone_size: -
cdr3_aa: CASSLTQGGTDTQYF; cdr3_nt: TGTGCCAGCAGTTTAACGCAGGGGGGTACAGATACGCAGTATTTT; j_call: TRBJ2-3; v_call: TRBV27; d_call: -; clone_size: -
cdr3_aa: CASSYSVRQVWGAEAFF; cdr3_nt: TGTGCCAGCAGTTACTCGGTTCGGCAGGTTTGGGGCGCTGAAGCTTTCTTT; j_call: TRBJ1-1; v_call: TRBV6-2/TRBV6-3; d_call: -; clone_size: once
cdr3_aa: CASSLSGQGGNSPLHF; cdr3_nt: TGTGCCAGCAGTTTATCGGGTCAGGGGGGAAATTCACCCCTCCACTTT; j_call: TRBJ1-6; v_call: TRBV27; d_call: TRBD1; clone_size: -
cdr3_aa: CASSSRRLAGVGTGELFF; cdr3_nt: TGTGCCAGCAGCTCTCGGCGACTAGCGGGAGTGGGCACCGGGGAGCTGTTTTTT; j_call: TRBJ2-2; v_call: TRBV5-6; d_call: TRBD2; clone_size: -
cdr3_aa: CASSIVWTSGSPNEQYF; cdr3_nt: TGTGCCAGTAGTATAGTGTGGACTAGCGGGAGTCCCAACGAGCAGTACTTC; j_call: TRBJ2-7; v_call: TRBV19; d_call: TRBD2; clone_size: -
cdr3_aa: CAISESRESYEQYF; cdr3_nt: TGTGCCATCAGTGAGTCTAGGGAGTCCTACGAGCAGTACTTC; j_call: TRBJ2-7; v_call: TRBV10-3; d_call: -; clone_size: -
cdr3_aa: CASMTANYGYTF; cdr3_nt: TGTGCCAGCATGACAGCTAACTATGGCTACACCTTC; j_call: TRBJ1-2; v_call: TRBV6-5; d_call: -; clone_size: -
cdr3_aa: CASSLGLMNTEAFF; cdr3_nt: TGTGCCAGCAGCTTGGGACTTATGAACACTGAAGCTTTCTTT; j_call: TRBJ1-1; v_call: TRBV13; d_call: -; clone_size: once
cdr3_aa: CASSQLGDRGYTANYGYTF; cdr3_nt: TGCGCCAGCAGTCAATTGGGGGACAGGGGCTATACAGCTAACTATGGCTACACCTTC; j_call: TRBJ1-2; v_call: TRBV5-1; d_call: TRBD1; clone_size: once
cdr3_aa: CATSVSGYNEQFF; cdr3_nt: TGTGCCACCAGTGTTTCGGGTTACAATGAGCAGTTCTTC; j_call: TRBJ2-1; v_call: TRBV24-1; d_call: -; clone_size: -
cdr3_aa: CAISESGGTGLTDTQYF; cdr3_nt: TGTGCCATCAGTGAGTCTGGCGGGACAGGGCTCACAGATACGCAGTATTTT; j_call: TRBJ2-3; v_call: TRBV10-3; d_call: TRBD1; clone_size: -
cdr3_aa: CASSLDRGGNEQFF; cdr3_nt: TGTGCCAGCAGCTTAGACAGGGGTGGCAATGAGCAGTTCTTC; j_call: TRBJ2-1; v_call: TRBV11-2; d_call: -; clone_size: -
cdr3_aa: CASSVGGRNNEQFF; cdr3_nt: TGTGCCAGCAGTGTGGGGGGGCGGAACAATGAGCAGTTCTTC; j_call: TRBJ2-1; v_call: TRBV2; d_call: -; clone_size: few
cdr3_aa: CASSPRAGTGELFF; cdr3_nt: TGCGCCAGCAGCCCCCGCGCGGGAACCGGGGAGCTGTTTTTT; j_call: TRBJ2-2; v_call: TRBV4-1; d_call: -; clone_size: -